These 8 T cell receptor beta chains were sequenced from one sample in a study of CD8 T cells in ankylosing spondylitis. Study outcomes and limitations: Ankylosing spondylitis blood seemed to carry a telltale TCR beta motif made of eight or nine highly homologous variants.

What these receptors recognize is not known. TCRdb called the 5' RACE reads again in MiXCR, with one record for every CDR3 protein. The sample records hundreds of thousands of distinct CDR3 sequences, around 16% being singletons. The material sequenced was blood, either unsorted or a sorted T cell fraction (not recorded which). The receptors shown here come from a male donor with ankylosing spondylitis.

This clonotype has just a few counts. The chain combines TRBV5-5 with TRBJ2-7, with D possibly TRBD1 on 5 matching bases. Germline loops: CDR1 SGHKS, CDR2 YYEKEE (reference sequence). The CDR3 has 12 residues. V was pared by 7 bases and J by 2 bases, with 10 bases between. The CDR3 loop reads CASQQEPYEQYF. The CDR3 nucleotides are TGTGCCAGCCAACAGGAGCCCTACGAGCAGTACTTC. Complete variable domain (other parts from reference TRBV5-5 and TRBJ2-7): DAGVTQSPTHLIKTRGQQVTLRCSPISGHKSVSWYQQVLGQGPQFIFQYYEKEERGRGNFPDRFSARQFPNYSSELNVNALLLGDSALYLCASQQEPYEQYFGPGTRLTVT.

This clonotype was counted only a few times. The genes are TRBV7-9 and TRBJ1-5, with unresolved D. Per germline, CDR1 SEHNR and CDR2 FQNEAQ (reference sequence). Trimming took 1 base from V and 6 from J, leaving 7 bases between them. This CDR3 is 13 amino acids long. CDR3 nucleotides: TGTGCCAGCAGCTTAGGTTCAACTCAGCCCCAGCATTTT. It translates to CASSLGSTQPQHF.

In its sample, this clonotype was seen a few times. V usage is TRBV7-2 and J usage is TRBJ2-3; 9 bases are a match to TRBD2. CDR1 is SGHTA and CDR2 is FQGNSA in the germline V gene. This CDR3 is 17 amino acids long. After removal of 3 bases from V and 0 bases from J, the junction contained 7 bases not matched to a gene. CDR3 loop: CASSLHELAGSTDTQYF. The CDR3 region has the DNA TGTGCCAGCAGCTTGCACGAGCTAGCGGGAAGCACAGATACGCAGTATTTT.

This clonotype was detected only a few times. This chain joins TRBV12-3 or TRBV12-4 and TRBJ2-7, with 9 bases that match TRBD1. The ends lost 6 bases at V and 1 base at J; junction bases unmatched: 7. This CDR3 has 15 residues. The CDR3 region is CASSNPGQGSYEQYF. CDR3 coding DNA: TGTGCCAGCAGCAACCCGGGACAGGGATCCTACGAGCAGTACTTC.

The chain has TRBV30 and TRBJ2-4; D is unclear. CDR1 is GTSNPN, CDR2 SVGIG, per germline (reference sequence). With 4 bases removed from V and 9 bases from J, the gap between germline ends came to 13 bases. The CDR3 spans 12 residues. DNA for the CDR3: TGTGCCTGGACCCATACCGGAATCATTCAGTACTTC. Translated, it gives CAWTHTGIIQYF.

This clonotype came up a few times. The chain joins TRBV4-1 to TRBJ1-1; TRBD1 matches at 8 bases. The CDR3 runs 16 residues. Germline assignment: CDR1 MGHRA and CDR2 YSYEKL. J lost 4 bases, V lost 5 bases, and 12 bases had no gene match. In nucleotides, the CDR3 is TGCGCCAGCAGCGCTCGTCCCGGGACAGGTCCCACTGAAGCTTTCTTT. It codes for CASSARPGTGPTEAFF.

In its sample, this clonotype was seen a few times. This rearrangement joins TRBV20-1 to TRBJ2-7; no reliable D call. The CDR3 spans 12 residues. V was cut by 3 bases and J by 1 base, with 7 bases left in between. CDR1 is DFQATT, CDR2 SNEGSKA, per germline (reference sequence). CDR3 DNA sequence: TGCAGTGCTAGGCACGGTTCCTACGAGCAGTACTTC. It specifies CSARHGSYEQYF.

This sequence joins TRBV9 and TRBJ2-2; D might be TRBD2 (6 bases). The germline V gene has CDR1 SGDLS and CDR2 YYNGEE. This CDR3 has 20 amino acids. Trimming stripped 0 bases from V and 0 bases from J, with 21 bases between. The CDR3, as DNA: TGTGCCAGCAGCGTAGCAGTGACTAGTCTGGAATCCGCGAACACCGGGGAGCTGTTTTTT. This gives the protein CASSVAVTSLESANTGELFF. The full variable domain, completed using reference TRBV9 and TRBJ2-2, is DSGVTQTPKHLITATGQRVTLRCSPRSGDLSVYWYQQSLDQGLQFLIQYYNGEERAKGNILERFSAQQFPDLHSELNLSSLELGDSALYFCASSVAVTSLESANTGELFFGEGSRLTVL.